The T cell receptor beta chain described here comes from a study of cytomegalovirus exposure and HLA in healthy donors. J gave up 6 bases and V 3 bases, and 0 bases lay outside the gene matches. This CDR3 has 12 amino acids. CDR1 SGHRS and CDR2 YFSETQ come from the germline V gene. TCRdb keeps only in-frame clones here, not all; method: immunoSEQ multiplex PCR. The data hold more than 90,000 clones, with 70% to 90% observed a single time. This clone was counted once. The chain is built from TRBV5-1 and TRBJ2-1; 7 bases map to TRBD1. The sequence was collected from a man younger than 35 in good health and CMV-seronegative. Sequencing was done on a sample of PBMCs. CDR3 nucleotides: TGCGCCAGCAGCTGGGACAGCAATGAGCAGTTCTTC. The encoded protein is CASSWDSNEQFF.